This T cell receptor beta chain was retrieved from a study of T-cell reconstitution after alpha-beta-depleted transplantation in children. Whole-study results and caveats: Diversity of TCRbeta at day 60 was high in some patients, arising from surviving recipient T cells and thymic progenitors. From newly produced T cells came most of the T-cell counts and diversity one year after transplant. Expanded graft clones numbering several hundred reportedly gave rise to alpha-beta T cells about two months after transplant.

The CDR3 spans 13 residues. V lost 7 bases and J lost 2; bases outside the gene matches: 5. Germline V gene lookup returns CDR1 SGHRS and CDR2 YFSETQ. The library targeted TCRbeta and was prepared with unique molecular identifiers. One entry per CDR3 protein, called by TCRdb with MiXCR from the PCR reads. This table holds fewer than 7,000 distinct CDR3 sequences, roughly 14% found once. By sample fraction, this clonotype is medium-sized. Its antigen is not known. J is TRBJ1-2 and V is TRBV5-1, with 7 bases aligning to TRBD1. Specimen: PBMCs, collected before TCRalphabeta/CD19-depleted stem cell transplant. The clonotype comes from a boy aged 5-17 years with acute lymphoblastic leukemia, due to receive a stem cell transplant. Written as DNA, the CDR3 is TGCGCCAGCGGAACAGGGGACAACTATGGCTACACCTTC. Protein: CASGTGDNYGYTF.